The 15 T cell receptor beta chains below come from one sample, sequenced in a study of blood T cell repertoires in COVID-19. The assay was immunoSEQ multiplex PCR, and TCRdb's table has in-frame clones only and misses some. The data show around 190,000 clones, about four fifths seen once. Sequencing used peripheral blood. These receptors were collected from a man aged 55-75 years with acute or convalescent COVID-19.

The rearrangement uses TRBV5-4 and TRBJ2-3, with 7 bases lining up with TRBD1. This CDR3 spans 15 amino acids. From germline, CDR1 is SGHNT and CDR2 YYREEE (reference sequence). The V and J ends lost 4 bases and 0 bases, in that order; junction bases with no gene match: 5. CDR3 loop: CASSPGGASTDTQYF. CDR3 nucleotide sequence: TGTGCCAGCAGCCCAGGGGGAGCCAGCACAGATACGCAGTATTTT.

V and J are TRBV24-1 and TRBJ2-3, with a tentative D call TRBD1 (5 bases). CDR1 and CDR2 (germline): KGHDR, SFDVKD. There are 15 residues in the CDR3. The V gene lost 0 bases and the J gene lost 2 bases, with 8 bases spanning the gap. CDR3 nucleotides: TGTGCCACCAGTGATTTGCCGGACACCACAGATACGCAGTATTTT. It is translated as CATSDLPDTTDTQYF.

This clone came up once. The V gene is TRBV5-1, the J gene TRBJ2-1; 9 bases line up with TRBD2. Germline loops: CDR1 SGHRS, CDR2 YFSETQ. The CDR3 is 17 residues long. J gave up 0 bases and V 0 bases, and 4 bases lay outside the gene matches. The CDR3 region is CASSLGGGGASYNEQFF. For the CDR3, the DNA is TGCGCCAGCAGCTTGGGAGGCGGGGGGGCCTCCTACAATGAGCAGTTCTTC. Complete variable domain (other parts from reference TRBV5-1 and TRBJ2-1): KAGVTQTPRYLIKTRGQQVTLSCSPISGHRSVSWYQQTPGQGLQFLFEYFSETQRNKGNFPGRFSGRQFSNSRSEMNVSTLELGDSALYLCASSLGGGGASYNEQFFGPGTRLTVL.

The chain links TRBV24-1 to TRBJ1-5, with D perhaps matching TRBD1 (6 bases). The CDR3 is made up of 18 amino acids. Looked up from germline, CDR1 is KGHDR and CDR2 is SFDVKD. V lost 5 bases and J 4 bases, leaving 23 bases between the germline ends. CDR3 bases: TGTGCCACCAGTGCAACTACAGAGGCCAGGGGTCCTAATCAGCCCCAGCATTTT. Protein: CATSATTEARGPNQPQHF.

The table lists this clone with a count of one. The chain has TRBV30 and TRBJ1-5; D remains unclear. With 0 bases removed from V and 2 bases from J, the gap between germline ends came to 11 bases. The CDR3 consists of 15 residues. Germline values: CDR1 GTSNPN, CDR2 SVGIG (reference sequence). The CDR3 bases are TGTGCCTGGAGTGTACGAGGTCGGGGCAATCAGCCCCAGCATTTT. Amino acid sequence: CAWSVRGRGNQPQHF.

This chain connects TRBV4-2 to TRBJ1-3; D gene uncertain. CDR3 length: 15 residues. Germline lookup yields CDR1 LGHNA and CDR2 YNFKEQ. Trimming took off 1 base at V and 0 bases at J, with 7 bases between the two ends. The CDR3 region is CASSQGRGSGNTIYF. CDR3 nucleotide sequence: TGTGCCAGCAGCCAAGGCCGCGGCTCTGGAAACACCATATATTTT.

The J gene is TRBJ2-1, the V gene TRBV2; 10 bases align to TRBD2. This CDR3 region has 15 residues. V was clipped by 3 bases and J by 8 bases; unmatched bases: 7. Germline CDR1 reads SNHLY; CDR2 reads FYNNEI. CDR3 in DNA: TGTGCCAGCAGTGACCCTAGCGGGAGAAGGGATGAGCAGTTCTTC. It is translated as CASSDPSGRRDEQFF. Looking up the rest from reference TRBV2 and TRBJ2-1 gives the full variable domain: EPEVTQTPSHQVTQMGQEVILRCVPISNHLYFYWYRQILGQKVEFLVSFYNNEISEKSEIFDDQFSVERPDGSNFTLKIRSTKLEDSAMYFCASSDPSGRRDEQFFGPGTRLTVL.

This clone was observed once. The gene calls are TRBV5-1 and TRBJ2-1; 10 bases are a match to TRBD2. Germline assignment: CDR1 SGHRS and CDR2 YFSETQ. V shed 3 bases, J shed 0 bases, and the junction held 6 bases outside the gene matches. The CDR3 extends over 17 amino acids. CDR3 sequence: CASSSSGGFSSYNEQFF. CDR3 DNA: TGCGCCAGCAGCTCTAGCGGGGGATTCAGCTCCTACAATGAGCAGTTCTTC.

The chain uses TRBV30 and TRBJ2-3; TRBD2 matches at 9 bases. CDR3 size: 13 residues. From germline, CDR1 is GTSNPN and CDR2 SVGIG (reference sequence). For the CDR3, the DNA is TGTGCGAGGGCGGGAGGGCCTCCAGATACGCAGTATTTT. Protein product: CARAGGPPDTQYF.

The gene calls are TRBV27 and TRBJ1-2; perhaps TRBD1 as D (5 bases). The CDR3 runs to 15 residues. CDR1 is MNHEY, CDR2 SMNVEV, per germline (reference sequence). The germline V and J ends were trimmed by 0 bases and 4 bases, with 12 bases remaining between them. The CDR3 coding sequence is TGTGCCAGCAGTTTATCGTGGGGGGAAGCCTATGGCTACACCTTC. This translates into CASSLSWGEAYGYTF.

The chain combines TRBV2 with TRBJ1-5; 7 bases line up with TRBD1. Trimming at V came to 5 bases and at J to 1 base, leaving 5 bases not matched to a gene. The CDR3 spans 15 residues. CDR1 and CDR2 from the germline V gene are SNHLY and FYNNEI. The CDR3 sequence: CASSLQGQSNQPQHF. Here the CDR3 DNA reads TGTGCCAGCAGTCTACAGGGGCAGAGCAATCAGCCCCAGCATTTT.

J is TRBJ2-1 and V is TRBV5-1; 16 nucleotides match TRBD2. Germline trimming cut 2 bases from V and 10 bases from J; bases unmatched to any gene: 9. CDR1 and CDR2 from the germline V gene are SGHRS and YFSETQ. This CDR3 contains 17 residues. The CDR3: CASSFRAGTSGRDEQFF. DNA of the CDR3: TGCGCCAGCAGCTTTAGGGCCGGGACTAGCGGGAGGGACGAGCAGTTCTTC.

This clone was counted only a few times. The chain combines TRBV6-1 with TRBJ2-1; possible D gene TRBD2, 7 bases. CDR3 length: 16 residues. The germline CDR1 and CDR2 sequences are MNHNS and SASEGT. With 1 base removed from V and 7 bases from J, the gap between germline ends came to 17 bases. DNA for the CDR3: TGTGCCAGCAGTGAAGAGGGGGGGCGCCTTTTGAATGAGCAGTTCTTC. Amino acids: CASSEEGGRLLNEQFF.

V is TRBV19 and J is TRBJ1-5, with 8 bases fitting TRBD1. V lost 7 bases and J lost 11; bases outside the gene matches: 13. The CDR3 extends over 14 amino acids. CDR1 is LNHDA and CDR2 is SQIVND in the germline V gene (reference sequence). For the CDR3, the DNA is TGTGCCAGTACCCCGACAGGGGACCGAGGTACCCAGCATTTT. It codes for CASTPTGDRGTQHF.

This clone is large by share. V usage is TRBV19 and J usage is TRBJ1-6; 12 bases match TRBD1. Germline assignment: CDR1 LNHDA and CDR2 SQIVND (reference sequence). The J segment lost 6 bases and the V segment lost 6 bases, leaving 9 bases of the junction unmatched. The CDR3 extends over 17 amino acids. The CDR3 region has the DNA TGTGCCAGTAGCCCCATCCGGGACAGGGGGCTTAATTCACCCCTCCACTTT. Translation gives CASSPIRDRGLNSPLHF.